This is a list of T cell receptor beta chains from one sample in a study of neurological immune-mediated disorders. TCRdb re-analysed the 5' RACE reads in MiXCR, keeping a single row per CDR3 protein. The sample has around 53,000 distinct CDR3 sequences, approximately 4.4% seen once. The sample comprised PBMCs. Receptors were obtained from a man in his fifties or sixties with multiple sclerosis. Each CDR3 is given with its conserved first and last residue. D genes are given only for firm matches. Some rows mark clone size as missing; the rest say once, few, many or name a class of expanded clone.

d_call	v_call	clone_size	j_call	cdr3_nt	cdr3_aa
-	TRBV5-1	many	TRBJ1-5	TGCGCCAGCAGTAACGGGGATCGCAATCAGCCCCAGCATTTT	CASSNGDRNQPQHF
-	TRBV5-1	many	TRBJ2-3	TGCGCCAGCTTCCAGGGCCAAAGCACAGATACGCAGTATTTT	CASFQGQSTDTQYF
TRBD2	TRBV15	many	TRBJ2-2	TGTGCCACCCTCCTGAGCGGGGGCCCGAACACCGGGGAGCTGTTTTTT	CATLLSGGPNTGELFF
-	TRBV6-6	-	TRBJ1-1	TGTGCCAGCAGTTACGACCCTCTTGAAGCTTTCTTT	CASSYDPLEAFF
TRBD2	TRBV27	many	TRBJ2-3	TGTGCCAGCAGTAGGGGTCGGGAGGTGAGGAACACAGATACGCAGTATTTT	CASSRGREVRNTDTQYF
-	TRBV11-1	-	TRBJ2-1	TGTGCCAGCAGCTTCCCACGGTACACGGATGAGCAGTTCTTC	CASSFPRYTDEQFF
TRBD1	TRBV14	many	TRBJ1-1	TGTGCCAGCAGCTCGAGGGTAGGAAGACAGGGGACAGGTGAAGCTTTCTTT	CASSSRVGRQGTGEAFF
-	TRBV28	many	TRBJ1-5	TGTGCCAGCAGAGGGCCGCTCAATCAGCCCCAGCATTTT	CASRGPLNQPQHF
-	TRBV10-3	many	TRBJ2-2	TGTGCCATCAGTCCCCTGGCAGGCAACACCGGGGAGCTGTTTTTT	CAISPLAGNTGELFF
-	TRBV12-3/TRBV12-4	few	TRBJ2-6	TGTGCCAGCAAACGGACATTAACCGGGGCCAACGTCCTGACTTTC	CASKRTLTGANVLTF
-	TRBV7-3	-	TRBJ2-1	TGTGCCAGCAGCAGGGGTAGGGAAAATGAGCAGTTCTTC	CASSRGRENEQFF
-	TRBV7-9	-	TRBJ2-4	TGTGCCAGCAGCTTAGTAGGGACAAGACCCAAAAAAATTCAGTACTTC	CASSLVGTRPKKIQYF
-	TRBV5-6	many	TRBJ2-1	TGTGCCAGCAGCTTGAGGCAGGACTATGAGCAGTTCTTC	CASSLRQDYEQFF
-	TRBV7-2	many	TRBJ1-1	TGTGCCAGCAGCTTCGGTGACAGAAACACTGAAGCTTTCTTT	CASSFGDRNTEAFF
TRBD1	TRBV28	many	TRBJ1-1	TGTGCCAGCAGTTTTGATCGGGGACAGCCATTGAACACTGAAGCTTTCTTT	CASSFDRGQPLNTEAFF
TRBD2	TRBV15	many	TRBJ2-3	TGTGCCACCAGCAGAGAACTAGCGGGGGATTTCACAGATACGCAGTATTTT	CATSRELAGDFTDTQYF
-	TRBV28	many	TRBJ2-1	TGTGCCAGCAGTTTAACCCAATTCAGCTCCTACAATGAGCAGTTCTTC	CASSLTQFSSYNEQFF
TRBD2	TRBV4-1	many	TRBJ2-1	TGCGCCAGCAGCGGTGGAGGTCGGACTAGCGTAAGCAATGAGCAGTTCTTC	CASSGGGRTSVSNEQFF
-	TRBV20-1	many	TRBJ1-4	TGCAGTGCTAATAAGAATGAAAAACTGTTTTTT	CSANKNEKLFF
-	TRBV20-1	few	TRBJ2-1	TGCAGTGCTCCGGACGGGAGATCCTACAATGAGCAGTTCTTC	CSAPDGRSYNEQFF
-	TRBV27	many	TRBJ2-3	TGTGCCAGCAGTTTATCGCGAGGGGTCGGGCAGTATTTT	CASSLSRGVGQYF
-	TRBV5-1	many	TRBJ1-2	TGCGCCAGCAGCTTGGCCCAGGGAACCTACTATGGCTACACCTTC	CASSLAQGTYYGYTF
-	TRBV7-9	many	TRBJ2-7	TGTGCCAGCAGCTCTAGGTACTACGAGCAGTACTTC	CASSSRYYEQYF
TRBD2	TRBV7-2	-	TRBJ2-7	TGTGCCAGCAGCTTCGGGACTAGCGAGGGGTACGAGCAGTACTTC	CASSFGTSEGYEQYF
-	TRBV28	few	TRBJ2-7	TGTGCCAGCAGTTGGGGGGGAGGACAGAGGAGCTCCTACGAGCAGTACTTC	CASSWGGGQRSSYEQYF
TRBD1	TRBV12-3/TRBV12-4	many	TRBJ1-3	TGTGCCAGCAGACAAATTCCGGGACAGTCTTTCTCTGGAAACACCATATATTTT	CASRQIPGQSFSGNTIYF
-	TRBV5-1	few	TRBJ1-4	TGCGCCAGCAGCTGGCGACCTAATGAAAAACTGTTTTTT	CASSWRPNEKLFF
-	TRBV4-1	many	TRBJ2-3	TGCGCCAGCAGCCAACCGGAGGGCGCAGATACGCAGTATTTT	CASSQPEGADTQYF
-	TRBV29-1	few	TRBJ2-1	TGCAGCGCCGAACGGGGGGCCGCTACAAATGAGCAGTTCTTC	CSAERGAATNEQFF
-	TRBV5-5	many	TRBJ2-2	TGTGCCAGCAGTTCCCTGGCGGGGCCCACCGGGGAGCTGTTTTTT	CASSSLAGPTGELFF
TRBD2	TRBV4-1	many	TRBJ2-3	TGCGCCAGCAGCCATGGAAGTGGCGGGGGGGGCACAGATACGCAGTATTTT	CASSHGSGGGGTDTQYF
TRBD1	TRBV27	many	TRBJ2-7	TGTGCCAGCAGTTTAAGCGACAGGGTCTACGAGCAGTACTTC	CASSLSDRVYEQYF
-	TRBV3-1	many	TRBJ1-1	TGTGCCAGCAGCCCTCGTCGACCGGCTCTGAACACTGAAGCTTTCTTT	CASSPRRPALNTEAFF
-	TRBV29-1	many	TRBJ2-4	TGCAGCGTTGCGGGGAGCCGAGGGGACAAAAACATTCAGTACTTC	CSVAGSRGDKNIQYF
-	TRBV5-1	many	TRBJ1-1	TGCGCCAGCAGCCCTTCTGCGGCGAACACTGAAGCTTTCTTT	CASSPSAANTEAFF
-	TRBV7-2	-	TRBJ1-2	TGTGCCAGCACTATCCCGGGGAGGGAGGGTGGCTACACCTTC	CASTIPGREGGYTF
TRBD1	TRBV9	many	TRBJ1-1	TGTGCCAGCAGCGTAGAGGGTGGGGGACAGTATGACGCTGAAGCTTTCTTT	CASSVEGGGQYDAEAFF
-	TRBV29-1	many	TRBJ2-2	TGCAGCGTTCTGGGCGGGACAGCGAACACCGGGGAGCTGTTTTTT	CSVLGGTANTGELFF
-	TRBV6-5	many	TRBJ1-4	TGTGCCAGCAGTTCAGGGTCGACTAATGAAAAACTGTTTTTT	CASSSGSTNEKLFF
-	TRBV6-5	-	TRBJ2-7	TGTGCCAGCAGTTACTCGAGCCTTCCCTACGAGCAGTACTTC	CASSYSSLPYEQYF
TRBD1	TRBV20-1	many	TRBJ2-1	TGCAGTGCTGGACAGGTTTCACACAATGAGCAGTTCTTC	CSAGQVSHNEQFF
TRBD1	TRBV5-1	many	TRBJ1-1	TGCGCCAGCAGACCCGGGACAGATAACACTGAAGCTTTCTTT	CASRPGTDNTEAFF
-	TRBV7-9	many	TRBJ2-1	TGTGCCAGCAGCTTAAGTGATTCCTACAATGAGCAGTTCTTC	CASSLSDSYNEQFF
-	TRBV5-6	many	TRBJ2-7	TGTGCCAGCAGCTTGGTTGGGCACCACGAGCAGTACTTC	CASSLVGHHEQYF
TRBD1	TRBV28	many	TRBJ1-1	TGTGCCAGCAGTTTCCTGCGGGACAGGAGAGCTTTCTTT	CASSFLRDRRAFF